This TCR beta chain is drawn from a study of a mutant IDH1 vaccine in newly diagnosed glioma. In the study overall: Males made up approximately 62% and females roughly 40% of treated patients, whose mean age was about 41 years.

The time point is: baseline, week 1 (first vaccination visit). Documented treatment: pre-vaccination baseline after standard-of-care therapy. Patients carried new grade 3 or 4 IDH1-mutant astrocytomas lacking nuclear ATRX. Profiled with immunoSEQ multiplex PCR; TCRdb holds only in-frame clones, not every one. Counted here are about 38,000 clones, around nine tenths occurring once; the ten biggest clones make up roughly 18%. V was trimmed by 5 bases and J by 1 base, leaving 11 bases between them. The CDR3 length is 14 residues. The germline gives CDR1 SNHLY, CDR2 FYNNEI. General study points: Apparently, pseudoprogression bore no relation to changes among the top peripheral T cell clonotypes.

About this clone: Its antigen remains unidentified.

The sequenced sample was PBMCs, obtained from a glioma patient treated with radiotherapy, temozolomide or both. The chain combines TRBV2 with TRBJ1-1; D gene ambiguous. The clonotype originates from a young man with glioma. The CDR3 spells CASSLFSSNTEAFF. In DNA, the CDR3 is TGTGCCAGCAGTTTATTTAGCTCGAACACTGAAGCTTTCTTT.